Presented here are 22 T cell receptor beta chains from one specimen sequenced in a study of a mutant IDH1 vaccine in newly diagnosed glioma. Their recognized antigens are unknown. Assay: immunoSEQ multiplex PCR; the TCRdb copy retains only in-frame clones and omits some. The table includes about 54,000 clones, 85% to 90% detected once. Time point here: week 23, last vaccination. With topical imiquimod, each dose of the vaccine consisted of 300 ug of mutant IDH1 20-mer peptide. This specimen consisted of PBMCs, obtained from a glioma patient whose treatment included an IDH1 peptide vaccine. These receptors originate from a man aged 35-49 years with glioma.

The chain carries TRBV5-1 and TRBJ2-2, with 9 bases fitting TRBD2. The trim removed 4 bases at V and 1 base at J, leaving 8 bases unmatched. The CDR3 runs to 17 residues. Germline CDR1 reads SGHRS; CDR2 reads YFSETQ. This CDR3 is CASSLQLAGVNTGELFF. In nucleotides, the CDR3 is TGCGCCAGCAGCCTCCAACTAGCGGGTGTGAACACCGGGGAGCTGTTTTTT.

The sample holds a few counts of this clone. The chain couples TRBV7-3 to TRBJ1-1; no definite D call. This CDR3 is 13 amino acids long. Trimming shortened V by 2 bases and J by 1 base, and 5 bases separated the two germline ends. CDR1 and CDR2 from the germline V gene are SGHTA and FQGTGA. The CDR3 is CASSLRPNTEAFF. CDR3 in DNA: TGTGCCAGCAGCTTACGGCCGAACACTGAAGCTTTCTTT.

The gene calls are TRBV19 and TRBJ2-7; a weak D match, TRBD1 (6 bases). Trimming removed 6 bases at V and 6 bases at J, with 12 bases between. The length of the CDR3 is 12 residues. Germline-derived CDR1 and CDR2 are LNHDA and SQIVND (reference sequence). The CDR3 protein is CASSWTATEQYF. The CDR3, as DNA: TGTGCCAGTAGCTGGACAGCTACCGAGCAGTACTTC.

The chain is built from TRBV30 and TRBJ1-5; D is unresolved. Germline lookup yields CDR1 GTSNPN and CDR2 SVGIG (reference sequence). The CDR3 length is 13 residues. V was trimmed by 6 bases and J by 3 bases, leaving 12 bases between them. The CDR3: CACPHKYNQPQHF. The CDR3 bases are TGTGCCTGCCCCCACAAGTACAATCAGCCCCAGCATTTT.

The chain joins TRBV7-9 to TRBJ2-1, with D perhaps matching TRBD1 or TRBD2 (6 bases each). The CDR3 covers 17 residues. The V and J ends lost 2 bases and 9 bases respectively, with 23 bases between them. Germline values: CDR1 SEHNR, CDR2 FQNEAQ (reference sequence). CDR3 residues: CASSLTLGGRNIGEQFF. The CDR3 coding sequence is TGTGCCAGCAGCTTAACCCTTGGGGGGCGGAACATCGGTGAGCAGTTCTTC.

The J gene is TRBJ2-3, the V gene TRBV7-8; maybe TRBD2 (5 bases). Trimming cost V 1 base and J 9 bases, with 14 bases left between them. There are 14 residues in the CDR3. The germline CDR1 and CDR2 sequences are SGHVS and FQNEAQ. CDR3 sequence: CASSLGSRELTQYF. CDR3 bases: TGTGCCAGCAGCTTAGGTTCCCGGGAATTGACGCAGTATTTT. Together with reference TRBV7-8 and TRBJ2-3, the CDR3 gives the full variable domain: GAGVSQSPRYKVAKRGQDVALRCDPISGHVSLFWYQQALGQGPEFLTYFQNEAQLDKSGLPSDRFFAERPEGSVSTLKIQRTQQEDSAVYLCASSLGSRELTQYFGPGTRLTVL.

This chain joins TRBV7-8 and TRBJ2-7; D tentatively reads TRBD1 or TRBD2 (5 bases each). The CDR3 runs 14 residues. Looked up from germline, CDR1 is SGHVS and CDR2 is FQNEAQ. Trimming pared 6 bases from V and 6 bases from J, leaving 18 bases between. The CDR3 DNA sequence: TGTGCCAGCAGTCTGTTCGGGGCAGGCAGCGAGCAGTACTTC. Amino acid sequence: CASSLFGAGSEQYF.

This clone was counted a few times. The chain carries TRBV5-5 and TRBJ2-3; 13 bases map to TRBD2. V lost 4 bases to trimming and J lost 5 bases; unmatched junction nucleotides: 1. Looked up from germline, CDR1 is SGHKS and CDR2 is YYEKEE (reference sequence). CDR3 length: 14 residues. The CDR3: CASSRTSGRDTQYF. The CDR3 DNA sequence: TGTGCCAGCAGCCGGACTAGCGGGAGAGATACGCAGTATTTT.

The chain employs TRBV5-6 and TRBJ2-1; 12 bases fit TRBD2. Trimming removed 2 bases from V and 8 bases from J; junction bases left unmatched: 5. From germline, CDR1 is SGHDT and CDR2 YYEEEE. The CDR3 consists of 15 residues. Here the CDR3 reads CASSFRTSGKDEQFF. In DNA, the CDR3 is TGTGCCAGCAGCTTTAGGACTAGCGGGAAGGATGAGCAGTTCTTC. Drawing the rest from reference TRBV5-6 and TRBJ2-1, the complete variable domain is DAGVTQSPTHLIKTRGQQVTLRCSPKSGHDTVSWYQQALGQGPQFIFQYYEEEERQRGNFPDRFSGHQFPNYSSELNVNALLLGDSALYLCASSFRTSGKDEQFFGPGTRLTVL.

The chain uses TRBV6-1 and TRBJ2-6; D ambiguous. Germline CDR1 reads MNHNS; CDR2 reads SASEGT. The V end lost 4 bases, the J end lost 0 bases, and 7 bases lay between the germline ends. The CDR3 extends over 15 amino acids. The CDR3, as DNA: TGTGCCAGCAGTGCGGACCTCTCTGGGGCCAACGTCCTGACTTTC. Translated, it gives CASSADLSGANVLTF.

The gene calls are TRBV5-1 and TRBJ2-7; D might be TRBD2 (5 bases). Trimming left V 2 bases short and J 6 bases short, with 15 bases between. The CDR3 has 14 residues. CDR1 SGHRS and CDR2 YFSETQ come from the germline V gene. CDR3 nucleotides: TGCGCCAGCAGCTTTCTTCGGGGAACCGGCGAGCAGTACTTC. As protein: CASSFLRGTGEQYF. Using reference TRBV5-1 and TRBJ2-7 for the parts outside the CDR3, the full variable domain is KAGVTQTPRYLIKTRGQQVTLSCSPISGHRSVSWYQQTPGQGLQFLFEYFSETQRNKGNFPGRFSGRQFSNSRSEMNVSTLELGDSALYLCASSFLRGTGEQYFGPGTRLTVT.

The genes are TRBV9 and TRBJ2-1; weak D call: TRBD2 (6 bases). The germline V and J ends were trimmed by 4 bases and 10 bases, with 18 bases remaining between them. The CDR3 contains 14 residues. The germline V gene has CDR1 SGDLS and CDR2 YYNGEE. CDR3 region: CASSSWGRPQEQFF. CDR3 DNA sequence: TGTGCCAGCAGCTCTTGGGGGAGGCCCCAAGAGCAGTTCTTC.

The V call is TRBV15, the J call TRBJ2-5; no reliable D call. The V and J ends lost 9 bases and 1 base respectively, with 12 bases between them. Germline CDR1 reads LNHNV; CDR2 reads YYDKDF (reference sequence). CDR3 length: 13 residues. The CDR3 nucleotides are TGTGCCACGAAGCACACGGGCCAAGAGACCCAGTACTTC. Protein product: CATKHTGQETQYF.

This chain's CDR3 is CASSPTPGGMGKNIQYF. Here the CDR3 DNA reads TGCGCCAGCAGCCCGACCCCAGGGGGGATGGGCAAAAACATTCAGTACTTC. This chain uses TRBV4-1 with TRBJ2-4; tentatively, D is TRBD1 (7 bases). The CDR3 spans 17 residues. Germline values: CDR1 MGHRA, CDR2 YSYEKL. Trimming left V 4 bases short and J 3 bases short, with 19 bases between.

This clone has just one count. The chain recombines TRBV7-9 with TRBJ2-7, with D perhaps TRBD2 (5 bases). In germline, CDR1 is SEHNR, CDR2 FQNEAQ (reference sequence). V was cut by 3 bases and J by 4 bases, with 19 bases left in between. CDR3 size: 16 residues. This CDR3 reads CASSLGFGKGEYEQYF. The CDR3 nucleotides are TGTGCCAGCAGCTTGGGTTTTGGAAAGGGAGAGTACGAGCAGTACTTC. Full variable domain (outside the CDR3, taken from reference TRBV7-9 and TRBJ2-7): DTGVSQNPRHKITKRGQNVTFRCDPISEHNRLYWYRQTLGQGPEFLTYFQNEAQLEKSRLLSDRFSAERPKGSFSTLEIQRTEQGDSAMYLCASSLGFGKGEYEQYFGPGTRLTVT.

This chain links TRBV6-4 with TRBJ1-3; D is ambiguous. Germline V gene lookup returns CDR1 MRHNA and CDR2 SNTAGT. V was pared by 4 bases and J by 1 base, with 5 bases between. This CDR3 spans 13 amino acids. CDR3 sequence reads: CASSVGSGNTIYF. Written as DNA, the CDR3 is TGTGCCAGCAGTGTAGGGTCTGGAAACACCATATATTTT.

The CDR3 region is CASSFLGLGQPQHF. CDR3 bases: TGTGCCAGCAGCTTTTTGGGCCTGGGGCAGCCCCAGCATTTT. The gene calls are TRBV7-2 and TRBJ1-5; D remains ambiguous. Trimming shortened V by 3 bases and J by 7 bases, and 13 bases separated the two germline ends. Germline V lookup: CDR1 SGHTA, CDR2 FQGNSA. The CDR3 covers 14 residues. Using reference TRBV7-2 and TRBJ1-5 for the parts outside the CDR3, the full variable domain is GAGVSQSPSNKVTEKGKDVELRCDPISGHTALYWYRQSLGQGLEFLIYFQGNSAPDKSGLPSDRFSAERTGGSVSTLTIQRTQQEDSAVYLCASSFLGLGQPQHFGDGTRLSIL.

In this sample, this clone turned up once. The chain joins TRBV19 to TRBJ2-7, with 7 bases identical to TRBD1. Germline values: CDR1 LNHDA, CDR2 SQIVND (reference sequence). CDR3 length equals 12 residues. The ends lost 8 bases at V and 4 bases at J; junction bases unmatched: 5. The CDR3 sequence is CASSTGRYEQYF. The CDR3 nucleotides are TGTGCCAGTTCGACAGGGCGGTACGAGCAGTACTTC.

The J gene is TRBJ1-3, the V gene TRBV19; no reliable D call. Germline assignment: CDR1 LNHDA and CDR2 SQIVND (reference sequence). Between the trimmed V and J ends, which lost 0 bases and 0 bases, there was a span of 12 bases. The CDR3 extends over 17 amino acids. This CDR3 reads CASSIDPTPVSGNTIYF. The CDR3 DNA reads as TGTGCCAGTAGTATAGATCCCACTCCGGTCTCTGGAAACACCATATATTTT.

The V gene is TRBV4-2, the J gene TRBJ2-2; 8 nucleotides line up with TRBD1. The V gene end was trimmed by 3 bases and the J gene end by 7 bases; junction bases not matched to a gene: 10. The CDR3 is 16 residues long. Per the germline V gene, CDR1 is LGHNA and CDR2 is YNFKEQ. The CDR3 DNA follows: TGTGCCAGCAGCCAGATCCGGCAGGGGGCGGGCGGGGAGCTGTTTTTT. It is translated as CASSQIRQGAGGELFF.

The gene calls are TRBV4-2 and TRBJ2-2; D perhaps matches TRBD2 (6 bases). This CDR3 has 17 residues. Germline V gene lookup returns CDR1 LGHNA and CDR2 YNFKEQ. With 0 bases removed from V and 1 base from J, the gap between germline ends came to 12 bases. For the CDR3, the DNA is TGTGCCAGCAGCCAAGACCTGCGGGGAGGGAACACCGGGGAGCTGTTTTTT. This translates into CASSQDLRGGNTGELFF.

The chain employs TRBV29-1 and TRBJ1-1, with TRBD1 as a possible D gene (6 bases). The CDR3 has 12 residues. Between the trimmed V and J ends, which lost 7 bases and 7 bases, there was a span of 16 bases. Germline lookup yields CDR1 SQVTM and CDR2 ANQGSEA. CDR3 in amino acids: CSARGDGGEAFF. CDR3 bases: TGCAGCGCTAGGGGGGATGGCGGTGAAGCTTTCTTT.